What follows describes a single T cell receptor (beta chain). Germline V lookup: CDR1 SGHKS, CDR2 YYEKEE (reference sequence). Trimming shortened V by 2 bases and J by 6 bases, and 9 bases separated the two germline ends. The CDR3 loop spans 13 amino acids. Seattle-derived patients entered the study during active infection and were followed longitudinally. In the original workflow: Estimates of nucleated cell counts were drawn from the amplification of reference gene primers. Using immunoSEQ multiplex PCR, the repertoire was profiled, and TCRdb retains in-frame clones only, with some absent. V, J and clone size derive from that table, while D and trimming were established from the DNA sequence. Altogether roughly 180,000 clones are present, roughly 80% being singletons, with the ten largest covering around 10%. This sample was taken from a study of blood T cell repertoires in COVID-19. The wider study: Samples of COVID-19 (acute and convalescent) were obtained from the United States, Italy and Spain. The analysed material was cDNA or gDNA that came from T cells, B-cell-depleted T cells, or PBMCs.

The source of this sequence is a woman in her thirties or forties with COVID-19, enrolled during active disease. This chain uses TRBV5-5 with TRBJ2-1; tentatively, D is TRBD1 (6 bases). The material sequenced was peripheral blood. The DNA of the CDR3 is TGTGCCAGCAGCTTCGACAGGTTCAATGAGCAGTTCTTC. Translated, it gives CASSFDRFNEQFF.